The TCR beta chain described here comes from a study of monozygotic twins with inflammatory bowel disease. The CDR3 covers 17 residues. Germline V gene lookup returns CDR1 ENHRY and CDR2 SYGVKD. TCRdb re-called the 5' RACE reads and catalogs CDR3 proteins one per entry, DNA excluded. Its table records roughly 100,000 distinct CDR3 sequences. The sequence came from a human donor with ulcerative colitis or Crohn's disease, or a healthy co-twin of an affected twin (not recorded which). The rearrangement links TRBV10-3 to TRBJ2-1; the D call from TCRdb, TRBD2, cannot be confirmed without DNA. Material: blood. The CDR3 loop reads CAISEYSLAGGPSEQFF.